Ten or more counts support the clone carrying this TCR beta chain. Its antigen is not known. This entry comes from a study of CD8 T cells in ankylosing spondylitis. Study-wide results and caveats: Roughly eight highly homologous variants made up a TCR beta motif that seemed to typify ankylosing spondylitis blood. Past research had described some motif variants in reactive arthritis synovial fluid and blood. Within matched ankylosing spondylitis synovial fluid, disease-linked clones were reportedly significantly enriched. Those disease-linked clones were CD8+; they were also relatively rare in peripheral blood.

The length of the CDR3 is 15 residues. The ends lost 1 base at V and 6 bases at J; junction bases unmatched: 6. The germline V gene encodes CDR1 SGDLS and CDR2 YYNGEE. From the 5' RACE reads, TCRdb called clonotypes with MiXCR, one entry per CDR3 protein. The data show about 39,000 distinct CDR3 sequences, 3% to 3.5% seen once. The chain couples TRBV9 to TRBJ2-3, with 9 nucleotides matching TRBD2. The receptor was derived from a male donor with ankylosing spondylitis or in good health (not recorded which). Sequenced material: blood, either unsorted or a sorted T cell fraction (not recorded which). CDR3 sequence: CASSVHASGIDTQYF. The CDR3 DNA follows: TGTGCCAGCAGCGTACATGCTAGCGGGATTGATACGCAGTATTTT.